The rows below give T cell receptor beta chains drawn from one sample of a study of identical twins. Each CDR3 protein gets one entry after TCRdb re-called the 5' RACE reads with MiXCR. Of fewer than 350,000 distinct CDR3 sequences in the sample, about 8.3% were seen once. This same sample was also part of a study on yellow fever vaccine responses in identical twins.

Source material: memory (CD45RO+) T cells sorted from blood. All receptors derive from a woman aged 18-29 years in good health. Both conserved end residues are trimmed from each CDR3. The D gene is left open where the match is weak.

d_call j_call v_call cdr3_aa
TRBD1 TRBJ1-6 TRBV11-2 ASSWGQGVPSPLH
NA TRBJ1-1 TRBV28 ASSLITGQGMNTEAF
TRBD1 TRBJ1-5 TRBV15 ATSLSGTGNQPQH
TRBD1 TRBJ1-2 TRBV15 ATSRERGLQGRGGYT
TRBD1 TRBJ2-2 TRBV27 ASSTGTGRTGELF
NA TRBJ2-5 TRBV10-3 AISEPQGGGEAQY
NA TRBJ2-4 TRBV28 ASSSHRLAKNIQY
NA TRBJ1-1 TRBV20-1 SAADGVVTGAEAF
NA TRBJ2-6 TRBV18 ASSPDGQPNYSGANVLT
TRBD1 TRBJ1-3 TRBV4-2 ASSQDGTGGSGNTIY
NA TRBJ2-1 TRBV12-3/TRBV12-4 ASSSTVPFYNEQF
NA TRBJ2-7 TRBV20-1 SAKSGSDYEQY
TRBD1 TRBJ1-1 TRBV5-1 ASSPGQGGSTEAF
NA TRBJ1-2 TRBV7-2 ASSSATGGVGYT
NA TRBJ1-1 TRBV12-3/TRBV12-4 ASTLGGETEAF
NA TRBJ1-2 TRBV13 ASSFGANYGYT
TRBD2 TRBJ2-5 TRBV12-3/TRBV12-4 ASSTGTSGNQETQY
NA TRBJ2-3 TRBV7-8 ASTIGGTDTQY
TRBD2 TRBJ2-2 TRBV29-1 SVQGTSGGNTGELF
NA TRBJ2-1 TRBV6-5 ASSYLKGGLYNEQF
NA TRBJ2-3 TRBV7-9 ASSLDPDTQY
TRBD2 TRBJ2-2 TRBV5-6 ASSLLASGTGELF
TRBD2 TRBJ2-1 TRBV29-1 SVDEAGGTYNEQF
NA TRBJ1-3 TRBV20-1 SARDRRDTIY
TRBD1 TRBJ1-2 TRBV29-1 SVTGTDYGYT
NA TRBJ1-3 TRBV20-1 SASRQTSSGNTIY
TRBD2 TRBJ2-1 TRBV7-2 ASSHIAGTSYNEQF
NA TRBJ2-3 TRBV15 ATSRDRPRGTDTQY
NA TRBJ2-3 TRBV14 ASSLSLLLTDTQY
NA TRBJ2-3 TRBV29-1 SAVPGRTDTQY
NA TRBJ1-1 TRBV28 ASSPPTGTTEAF
TRBD2 TRBJ2-7 TRBV7-9 ASRKTESGVNEQY
TRBD2 TRBJ2-3 TRBV2 ASRVSSGRGADTQY
TRBD1 TRBJ1-1 TRBV6-1 ASRDREVTEAF
TRBD1 TRBJ2-1 TRBV7-9 ASSSLGTGGNEQF
NA TRBJ2-2 TRBV20-1 SATSGTPNTGELF
NA TRBJ2-5 TRBV29-1 SVNRQTPGETQY